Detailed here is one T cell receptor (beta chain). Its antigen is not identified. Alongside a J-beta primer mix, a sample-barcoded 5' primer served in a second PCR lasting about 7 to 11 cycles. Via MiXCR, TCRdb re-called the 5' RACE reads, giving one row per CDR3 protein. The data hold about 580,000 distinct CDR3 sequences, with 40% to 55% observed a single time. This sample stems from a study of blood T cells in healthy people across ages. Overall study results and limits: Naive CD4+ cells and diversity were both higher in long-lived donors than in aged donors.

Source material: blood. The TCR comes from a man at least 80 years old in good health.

For the CDR3, the DNA is TGTGCCAGCAGCCGACTAGCGGGAACCGCAGGGTCCTACAATGAGCAGTTCTTC. Its protein product is CASSRLAGTAGSYNEQFF. The V and J genes are TRBV3-1 and TRBJ2-1; 11 nucleotides agree with TRBD2. The CDR3 is made up of 18 amino acids. V shed 4 bases, J shed 1 base, and the junction held 9 bases outside the gene matches. Looked up from germline, CDR1 is LGHDT and CDR2 is YNNKEL (reference sequence).